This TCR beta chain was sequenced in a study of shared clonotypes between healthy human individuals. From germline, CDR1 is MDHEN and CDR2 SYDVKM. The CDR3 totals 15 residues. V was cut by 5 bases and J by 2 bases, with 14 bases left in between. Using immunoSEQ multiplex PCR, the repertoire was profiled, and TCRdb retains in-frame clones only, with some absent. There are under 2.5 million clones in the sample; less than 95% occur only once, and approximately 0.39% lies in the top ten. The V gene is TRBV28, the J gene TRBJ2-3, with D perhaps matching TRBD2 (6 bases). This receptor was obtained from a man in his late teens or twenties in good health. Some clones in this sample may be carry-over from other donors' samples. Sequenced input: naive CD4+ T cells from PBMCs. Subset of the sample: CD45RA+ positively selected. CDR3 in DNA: TGTGCCAGCAGTCCCCCTAGCGCGAACACAGATACGCAGTATTTT. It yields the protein CASSPPSANTDTQYF.